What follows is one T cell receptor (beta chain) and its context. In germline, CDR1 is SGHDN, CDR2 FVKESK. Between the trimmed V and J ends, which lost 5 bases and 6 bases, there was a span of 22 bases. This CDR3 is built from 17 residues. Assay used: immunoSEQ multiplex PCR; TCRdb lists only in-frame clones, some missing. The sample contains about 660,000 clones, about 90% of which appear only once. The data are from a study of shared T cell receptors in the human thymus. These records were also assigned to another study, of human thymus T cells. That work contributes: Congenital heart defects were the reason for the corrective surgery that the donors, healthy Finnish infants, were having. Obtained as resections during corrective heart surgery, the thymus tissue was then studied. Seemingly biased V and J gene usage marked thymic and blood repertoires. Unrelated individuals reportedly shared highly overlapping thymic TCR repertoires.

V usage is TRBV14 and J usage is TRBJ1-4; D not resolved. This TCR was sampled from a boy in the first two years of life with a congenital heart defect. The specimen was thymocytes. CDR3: CASSGETGLEKYEKLFF. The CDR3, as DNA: TGTGCCAGCAGCGGCGAGACGGGTTTAGAGAAATATGAAAAACTGTTTTTT. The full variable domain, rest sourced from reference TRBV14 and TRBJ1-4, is EAGVTQFPSHSVIEKGQTVTLRCDPISGHDNLYWYRRVMGKEIKFLLHFVKESKQDESGMPNNRFLAERTGGTYSTLKVQPAELEDSGVYFCASSGETGLEKYEKLFFGSGTQLSVL.